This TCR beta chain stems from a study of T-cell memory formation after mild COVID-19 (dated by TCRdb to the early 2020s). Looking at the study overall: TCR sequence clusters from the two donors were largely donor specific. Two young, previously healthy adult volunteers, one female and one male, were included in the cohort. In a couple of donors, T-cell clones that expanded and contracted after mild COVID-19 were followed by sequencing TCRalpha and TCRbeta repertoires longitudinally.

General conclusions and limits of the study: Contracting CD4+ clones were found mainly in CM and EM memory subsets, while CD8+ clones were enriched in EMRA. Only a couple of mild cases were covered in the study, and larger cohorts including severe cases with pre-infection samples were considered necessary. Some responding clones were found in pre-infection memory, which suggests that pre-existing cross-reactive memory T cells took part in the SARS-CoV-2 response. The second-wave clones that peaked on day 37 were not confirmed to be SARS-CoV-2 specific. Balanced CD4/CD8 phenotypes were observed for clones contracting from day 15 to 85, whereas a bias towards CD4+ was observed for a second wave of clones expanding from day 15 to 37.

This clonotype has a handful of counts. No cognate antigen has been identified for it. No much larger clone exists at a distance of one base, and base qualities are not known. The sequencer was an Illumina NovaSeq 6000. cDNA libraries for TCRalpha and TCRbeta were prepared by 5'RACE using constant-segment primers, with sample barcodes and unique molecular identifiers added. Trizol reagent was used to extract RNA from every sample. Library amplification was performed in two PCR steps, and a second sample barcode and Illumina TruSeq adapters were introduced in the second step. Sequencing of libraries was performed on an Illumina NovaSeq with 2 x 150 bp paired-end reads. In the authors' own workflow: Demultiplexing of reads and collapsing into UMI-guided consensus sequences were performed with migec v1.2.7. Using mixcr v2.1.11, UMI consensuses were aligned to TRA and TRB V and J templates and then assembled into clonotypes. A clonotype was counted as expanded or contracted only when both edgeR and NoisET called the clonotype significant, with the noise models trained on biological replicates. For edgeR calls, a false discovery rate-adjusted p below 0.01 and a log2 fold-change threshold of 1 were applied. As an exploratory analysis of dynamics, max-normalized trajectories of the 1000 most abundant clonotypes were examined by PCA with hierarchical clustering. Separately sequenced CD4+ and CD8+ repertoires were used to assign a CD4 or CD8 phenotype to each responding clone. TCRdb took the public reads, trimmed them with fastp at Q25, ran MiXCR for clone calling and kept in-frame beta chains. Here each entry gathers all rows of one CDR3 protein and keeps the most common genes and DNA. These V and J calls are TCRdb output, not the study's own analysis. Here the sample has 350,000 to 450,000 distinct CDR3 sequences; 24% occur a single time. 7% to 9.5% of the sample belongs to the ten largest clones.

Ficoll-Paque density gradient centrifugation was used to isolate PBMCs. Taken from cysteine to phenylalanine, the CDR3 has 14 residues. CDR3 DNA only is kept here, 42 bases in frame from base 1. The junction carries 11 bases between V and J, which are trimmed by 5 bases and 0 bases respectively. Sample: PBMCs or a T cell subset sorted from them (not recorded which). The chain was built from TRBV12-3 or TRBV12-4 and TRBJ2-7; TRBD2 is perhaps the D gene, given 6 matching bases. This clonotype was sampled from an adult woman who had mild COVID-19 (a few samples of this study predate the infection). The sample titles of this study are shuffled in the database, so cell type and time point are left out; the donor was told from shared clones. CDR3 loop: CASSQTSSSYEQYF. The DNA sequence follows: TGTGCCAGCAGTCAGACTAGTAGCTCCTACGAGCAGTACTTC.